Shown below are 8 T cell receptor beta chains from a single sample sequenced in a study of T cell responses to AZD1222 COVID-19 vaccine. Sequencing was performed with immunoSEQ multiplex PCR; in TCRdb, only in-frame clones are kept and a portion is missing. Of about 94,000 clones in the sample, roughly 88% were seen once. The sequences come from peripheral blood, collected 28 days after the second AZD1222 dose. All receptors derive from an adult who received the AZD1222 COVID-19 vaccine.

V gene TRBV27 combines with J gene TRBJ2-2; TRBD2 aligns across 10 bases. The CDR3 spans 16 residues. In germline, CDR1 is MNHEY, CDR2 SMNVEV (reference sequence). V lost 7 bases, J lost 0 bases, and 5 bases stayed unmatched. The DNA for the CDR3 is TGTGCCAGCATCCCCCTAGCGGGGGCGAACACCGGGGAGCTGTTTTTT. This sequence encodes CASIPLAGANTGELFF.

The chain carries TRBV6-5 and TRBJ1-1; tentative D call: TRBD1 (6 bases). This CDR3 has 12 residues. From germline, CDR1 is MNHEY and CDR2 SVGAGI. The CDR3 coding sequence is TGTGCTTCCGGCAGGGGAAGGGCTGAAGCTTTCTTT. Its translation is CASGRGRAEAFF.

The rearrangement joins TRBV5-1 to TRBJ1-4; D is perhaps TRBD1 (6 bases). Per germline, CDR1 SGHRS and CDR2 YFSETQ. V was shortened by 0 bases and J by 6 bases, with 15 bases between the two germline ends. This CDR3 is 16 amino acids long. CDR3 coding DNA: TGCGCCAGCAGCTTGGGCGGACAGCGGAGGGATGAAAAACTGTTTTTT. Translation: CASSLGGQRRDEKLFF.

V gene TRBV3-1 (or the pseudogene TRBV3-2) combines with J gene TRBJ2-1; the D gene could be TRBD1 or TRBD2 (5 bases each). This CDR3 comprises 16 residues. Trimming removed 1 base from V and 7 bases from J, with 17 bases in between. CDR1 is LGHDT and CDR2 is YNNKEL in the germline V gene (reference sequence). The CDR3 reads CASSQVSVTEGNEQFF. DNA for the CDR3: TGTGCCAGCAGCCAAGTTAGCGTGACAGAGGGGAATGAGCAGTTCTTC.

The V call is TRBV5-5, the J call TRBJ1-1; D is ambiguous. CDR3 length: 14 amino acids. The germline V gene has CDR1 SGHKS and CDR2 YYEKEE (reference sequence). V was trimmed by 4 bases and J by 1 base, leaving 11 bases between them. The CDR3 region has the DNA TGTGCCAGCAGCCTCCGCGCTAGGAACACTGAAGCTTTCTTT. Encoded protein: CASSLRARNTEAFF.

V usage is TRBV19 and J usage is TRBJ1-3; D possibly corresponds to TRBD1 (5 bases). CDR1 and CDR2 from the germline V gene are LNHDA and SQIVND (reference sequence). Between the trimmed V and J ends, which lost 7 bases and 4 bases, there was a span of 20 bases. This CDR3 comprises 16 residues. The CDR3 protein is CASNPIEWGRGNTIYF. In DNA, the CDR3 is TGTGCCAGTAACCCCATCGAATGGGGCAGGGGAAACACCATATATTTT.

CDR3 bases: TGCGCCAGCTGCCGCCGAAATCAGGGCAATCAGCCCCAGCATTTT. It specifies CASCRRNQGNQPQHF. The rearrangement uses TRBV4-1 and TRBJ1-5; D not resolved. Trimming removed 8 bases from V and 2 bases from J, with 16 bases in between. Germline loops: CDR1 MGHRA, CDR2 YSYEKL. The CDR3 totals 15 residues.

J is TRBJ2-1 and V is TRBV18; 7 positions match TRBD1. The CDR3 has 14 amino acids. Germline V CDR1 and CDR2: KGHSH, LQKENI. Trimming cost V 0 bases and J 6 bases; bases outside gene matches: 2. The CDR3 protein is CASSPPTGVNEQFF. CDR3 bases: TGTGCCAGCTCACCACCTACAGGGGTCAATGAGCAGTTCTTC.